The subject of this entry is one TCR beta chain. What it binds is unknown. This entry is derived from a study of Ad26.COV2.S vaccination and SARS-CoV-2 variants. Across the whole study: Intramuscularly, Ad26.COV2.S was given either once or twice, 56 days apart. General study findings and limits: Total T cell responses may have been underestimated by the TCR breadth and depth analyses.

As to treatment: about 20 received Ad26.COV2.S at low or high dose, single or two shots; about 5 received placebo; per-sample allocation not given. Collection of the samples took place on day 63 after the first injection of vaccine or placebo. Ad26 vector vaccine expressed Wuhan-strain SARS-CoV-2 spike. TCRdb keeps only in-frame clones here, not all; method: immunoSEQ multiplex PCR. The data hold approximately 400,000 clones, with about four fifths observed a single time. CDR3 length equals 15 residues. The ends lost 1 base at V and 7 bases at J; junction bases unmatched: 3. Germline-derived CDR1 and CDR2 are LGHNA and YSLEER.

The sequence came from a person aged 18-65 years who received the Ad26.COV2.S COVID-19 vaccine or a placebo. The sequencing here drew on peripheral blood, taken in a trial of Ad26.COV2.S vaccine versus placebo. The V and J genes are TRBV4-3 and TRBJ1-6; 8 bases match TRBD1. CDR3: CASSQGAGGNSPLHF. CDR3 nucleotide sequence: TGCGCCAGCAGCCAAGGGGCAGGGGGCAATTCACCCCTCCACTTT.